The source of this TCR beta chain is a study of T cell repertoires and Cas9 in healthy adults (dated by TCRdb to 2017 to 2018). Turning to the overall study: SpCas9-reactive T cells were characterized for multi-effector potency, cytotoxicity and lineage determination within the CD4 and CD8 compartments. The study looked at preexisting T cell immunity to the Streptococcus pyogenes Cas9 nuclease (SpCas9), which is used in CRISPR gene editing. Study-level results and caveats: In vitro, the proliferation and function of SpCas9-reactive effector T cells were reported to be mitigated by SpCas9-reactive regulatory T cells.

The protocol used for the library was the immunoSEQ multiplex PCR assay. Drawn from immuneACCESS, this table holds only the in-frame rearrangements with V and J called that TCRdb kept. Clones are partly lost; checked studies trace under half to an unresolved V gene and leave the rest unexplained. For this sample the table gives tens of thousands of clones, of which about 89% were detected only once. The ten largest clones add up to around 1.5% of the sample. Healthy humans were used as donors in the study. This clone has only one observation. The antigen it recognizes is unknown. Base quality data are lacking; no much larger clone is found one base away. CDR1 SGHDN and CDR2 FVKESK are derived from the germline V gene. Cut back by 2 bases and 5 bases, the V and J ends lie 10 bases apart. The CDR3 goes from the cysteine to the phenylalanine over 14 residues. The read is trimmed to its CDR3 DNA, 42 bases read in frame from base 1.

Sequenced: CD4+ effector T cells (CD127+, CD25-, CD137-, CD154-) from PBMCs; culture status not recorded. The sequence is built from TRBV14 and TRBJ2-1; the D gene cannot be named for sure. The clonotype comes from a human donor in good health. The DNA is as follows: TGTGCCAGCAGCCAACTAAACAGAAACAATGAGCAGTTCTTC. This translates into CASSQLNRNNEQFF.